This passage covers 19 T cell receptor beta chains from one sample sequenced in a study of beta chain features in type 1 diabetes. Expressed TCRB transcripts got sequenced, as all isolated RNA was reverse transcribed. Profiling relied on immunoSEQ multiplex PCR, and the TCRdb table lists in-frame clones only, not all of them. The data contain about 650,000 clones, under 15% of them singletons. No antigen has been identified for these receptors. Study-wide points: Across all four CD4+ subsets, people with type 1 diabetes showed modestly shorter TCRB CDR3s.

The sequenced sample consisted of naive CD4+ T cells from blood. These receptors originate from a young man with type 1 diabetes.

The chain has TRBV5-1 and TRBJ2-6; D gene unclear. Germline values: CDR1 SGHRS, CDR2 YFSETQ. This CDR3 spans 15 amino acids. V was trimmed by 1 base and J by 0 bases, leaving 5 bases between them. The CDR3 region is CASSLQHSGANVLTF. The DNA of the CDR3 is TGCGCCAGCAGCTTGCAACACTCTGGGGCCAACGTCCTGACTTTC.

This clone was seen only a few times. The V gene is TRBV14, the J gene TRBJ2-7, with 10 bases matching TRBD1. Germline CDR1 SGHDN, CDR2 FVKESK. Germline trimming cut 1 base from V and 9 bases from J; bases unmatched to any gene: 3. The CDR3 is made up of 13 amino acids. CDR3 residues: CASSQGTGGTQYF. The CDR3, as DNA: TGTGCCAGCAGCCAAGGGACAGGGGGTACGCAGTACTTC.

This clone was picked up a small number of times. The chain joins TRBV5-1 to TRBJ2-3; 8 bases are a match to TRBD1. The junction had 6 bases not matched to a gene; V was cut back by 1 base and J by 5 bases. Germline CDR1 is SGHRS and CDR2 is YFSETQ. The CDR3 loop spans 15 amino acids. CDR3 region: CASSLTGGLRDTQYF. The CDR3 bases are TGCGCCAGCAGCTTGACAGGGGGGTTACGAGATACGCAGTATTTT.

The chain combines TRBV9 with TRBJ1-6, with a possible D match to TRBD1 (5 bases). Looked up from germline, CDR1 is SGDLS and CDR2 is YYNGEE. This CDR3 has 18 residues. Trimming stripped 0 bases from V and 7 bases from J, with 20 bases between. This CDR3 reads CASSVGFRGPRGNSPLHF. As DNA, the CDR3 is TGTGCCAGCAGCGTAGGATTTAGGGGACCACGGGGGAATTCACCCCTCCACTTT.

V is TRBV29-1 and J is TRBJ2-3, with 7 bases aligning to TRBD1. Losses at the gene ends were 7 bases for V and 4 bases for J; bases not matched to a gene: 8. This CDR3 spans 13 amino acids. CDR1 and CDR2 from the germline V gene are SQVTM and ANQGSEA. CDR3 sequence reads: CSAGQDLADTQYF. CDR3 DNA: TGCAGCGCTGGACAGGACTTAGCAGATACGCAGTATTTT.

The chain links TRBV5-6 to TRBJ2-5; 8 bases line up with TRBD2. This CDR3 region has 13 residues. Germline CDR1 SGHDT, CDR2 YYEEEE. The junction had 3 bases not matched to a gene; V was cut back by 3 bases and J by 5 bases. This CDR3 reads CASSSGGRETQYF. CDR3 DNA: TGTGCCAGCAGCTCGGGGGGGCGTGAGACCCAGTACTTC.

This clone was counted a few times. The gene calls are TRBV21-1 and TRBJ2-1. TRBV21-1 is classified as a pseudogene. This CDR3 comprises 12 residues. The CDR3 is CASSGPLNEQFF. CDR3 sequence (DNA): TGTGCCAGCAGCGGACCCCTCAATGAGCAGTTCTTC.

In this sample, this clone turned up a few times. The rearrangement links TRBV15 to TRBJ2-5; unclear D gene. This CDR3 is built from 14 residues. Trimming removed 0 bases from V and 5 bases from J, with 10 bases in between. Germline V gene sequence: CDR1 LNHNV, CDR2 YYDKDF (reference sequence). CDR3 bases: TGTGCCACCAGCAGAGATCTAACACGGGAGACCCAGTACTTC. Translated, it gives CATSRDLTRETQYF.

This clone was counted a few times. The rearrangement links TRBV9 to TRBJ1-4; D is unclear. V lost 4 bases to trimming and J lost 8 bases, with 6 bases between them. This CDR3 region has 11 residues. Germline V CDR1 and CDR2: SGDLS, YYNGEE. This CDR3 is CASSSEEKLFF. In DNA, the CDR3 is TGTGCCAGCAGCTCCGAGGAAAAACTGTTTTTT.

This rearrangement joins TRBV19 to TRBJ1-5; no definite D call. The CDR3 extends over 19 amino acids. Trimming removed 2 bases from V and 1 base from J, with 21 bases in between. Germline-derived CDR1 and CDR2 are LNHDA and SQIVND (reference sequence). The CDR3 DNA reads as TGTGCCAGTAGTATAAGGCAGATGGTCGGACCCGAGAGCAATCAGCCCCAGCATTTT. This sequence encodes CASSIRQMVGPESNQPQHF.

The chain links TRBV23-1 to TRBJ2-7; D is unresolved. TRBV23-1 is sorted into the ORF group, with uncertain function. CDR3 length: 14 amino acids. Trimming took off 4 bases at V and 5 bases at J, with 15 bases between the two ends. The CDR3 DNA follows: TGCGCCAGCAGTCCCTGGGAAGGGATCGACGAGCAGTACTTC. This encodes CASSPWEGIDEQYF.

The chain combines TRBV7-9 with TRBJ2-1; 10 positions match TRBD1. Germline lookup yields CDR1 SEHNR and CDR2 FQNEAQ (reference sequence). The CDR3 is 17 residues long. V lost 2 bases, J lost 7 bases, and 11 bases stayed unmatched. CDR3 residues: CASSLPTGTGARNEQFF. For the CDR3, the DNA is TGTGCCAGCAGCTTACCCACCGGGACAGGGGCGCGTAATGAGCAGTTCTTC.

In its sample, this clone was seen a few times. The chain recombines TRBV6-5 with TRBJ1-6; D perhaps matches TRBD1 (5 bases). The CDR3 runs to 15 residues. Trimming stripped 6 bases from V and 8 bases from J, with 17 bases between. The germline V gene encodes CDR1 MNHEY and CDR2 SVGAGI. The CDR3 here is CASSPFDSLHSPLHF. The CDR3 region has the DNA TGTGCCAGCAGCCCCTTCGACAGCCTTCATTCACCCCTCCACTTT.

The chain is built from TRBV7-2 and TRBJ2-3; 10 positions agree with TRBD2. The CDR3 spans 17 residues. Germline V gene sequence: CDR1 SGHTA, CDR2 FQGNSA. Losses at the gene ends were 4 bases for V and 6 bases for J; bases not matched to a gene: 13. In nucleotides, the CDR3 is TGTGCCAGCAGCTCCCGGGAGAGCGGGGGGGCCAGGGATACGCAGTATTTT. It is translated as CASSSRESGGARDTQYF. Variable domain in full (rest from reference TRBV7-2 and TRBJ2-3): GAGVSQSPSNKVTEKGKDVELRCDPISGHTALYWYRQSLGQGLEFLIYFQGNSAPDKSGLPSDRFSAERTGGSVSTLTIQRTQQEDSAVYLCASSSRESGGARDTQYFGPGTRLTVL.

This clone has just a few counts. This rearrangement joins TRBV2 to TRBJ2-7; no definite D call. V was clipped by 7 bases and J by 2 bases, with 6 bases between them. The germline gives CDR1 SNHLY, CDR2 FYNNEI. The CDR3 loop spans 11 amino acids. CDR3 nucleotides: TGTGCCAGCATTGTTGCCTACGAGCAGTACTTC. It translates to CASIVAYEQYF.

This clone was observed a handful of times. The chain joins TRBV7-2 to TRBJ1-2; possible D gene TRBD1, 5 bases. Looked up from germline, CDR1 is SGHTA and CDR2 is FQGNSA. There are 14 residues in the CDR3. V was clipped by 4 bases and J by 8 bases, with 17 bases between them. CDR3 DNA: TGTGCCAGCAGCTCCGCCGGGACCACAGTAGGCTACACCTTC. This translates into CASSSAGTTVGYTF.

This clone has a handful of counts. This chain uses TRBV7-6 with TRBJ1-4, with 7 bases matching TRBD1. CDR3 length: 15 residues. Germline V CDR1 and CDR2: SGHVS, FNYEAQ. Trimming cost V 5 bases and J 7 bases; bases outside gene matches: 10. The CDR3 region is CASSRSRDSREKLFF. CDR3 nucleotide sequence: TGTGCCAGCAGCCGTTCCCGGGACAGCCGTGAAAAACTGTTTTTT.

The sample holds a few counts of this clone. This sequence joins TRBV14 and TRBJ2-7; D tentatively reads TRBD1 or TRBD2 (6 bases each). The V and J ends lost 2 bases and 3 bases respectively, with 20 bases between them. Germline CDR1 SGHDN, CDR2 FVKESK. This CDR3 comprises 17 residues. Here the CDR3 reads CASSQRLGGGPLYEQYF. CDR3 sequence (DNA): TGTGCCAGCAGCCAACGGCTTGGTGGGGGGCCTCTCTACGAGCAGTACTTC.

The chain's CDR3 is CASSLAQRGGTTDTQYF. DNA of the CDR3: TGCGCCAGCAGCTTGGCTCAGCGCGGGGGGACGACAGATACGCAGTATTTT. The chain is built from TRBV5-1 and TRBJ2-3; TRBD2 matches at 8 bases. CDR3 length: 17 amino acids. V dropped 0 bases and J dropped 3; count of bases not matched to a gene: 9. The germline gives CDR1 SGHRS, CDR2 YFSETQ. The full variable domain, with the rest looked up from reference TRBV5-1 and TRBJ2-3, is KAGVTQTPRYLIKTRGQQVTLSCSPISGHRSVSWYQQTPGQGLQFLFEYFSETQRNKGNFPGRFSGRQFSNSRSEMNVSTLELGDSALYLCASSLAQRGGTTDTQYFGPGTRLTVL.